This T cell receptor beta chain was found in a study of blood T cell repertoires in COVID-19. Turning to the study itself: Material from acute and convalescent COVID-19 was sourced from the United States, Italy and Spain. From T cells, B-cell-depleted T cells, or PBMCs came the material, which was cDNA or gDNA.

The table came from immunoSEQ multiplex PCR; TCRdb's copy has only in-frame clones and leaves some out. The sample lists approximately 260,000 clones, over 75% seen once, with 7.5% to 9% in the top ten. V lost 1 base and J lost 0; bases outside the gene matches: 3. The germline V gene has CDR1 SGHTS and CDR2 YDEGEE. The CDR3 has 15 amino acids. This chain connects TRBV5-8 to TRBJ1-1, with 7 bases matching TRBD1. Specimen: peripheral blood. The clonotype comes from a human donor in a cohort sampled during active COVID-19. CDR3 protein: CASSLQGVMNTEAFF. In DNA, the CDR3 is TGTGCCAGCAGCTTGCAGGGGGTAATGAACACTGAAGCTTTCTTT.